Listed here are 4 T cell receptor beta chains from one sample, sequenced in a study of T cells in Graves' hyperthyroidism and ophthalmopathy. Researchers amplified the TCR beta CDR3 regions from RNA transcripts. TCR CDR3 regions were first amplified by RT-PCR with HTBI primers. A single record per CDR3 protein comes from TCRdb applying MiXCR to the multiplex PCR reads. The data show 500,000 to 550,000 distinct CDR3 sequences, 15% to 20% seen once. Sequenced sample: blood. The receptor source for this set is a man aged 40-49 years with Graves' ophthalmopathy.

The J gene is TRBJ1-3, the V gene TRBV7-8, with 8 bases lining up with TRBD1. Germline values: CDR1 SGHVS, CDR2 FQNEAQ. J gave up 4 bases and V 7 bases, and 9 bases lay outside the gene matches. The CDR3 is 15 residues long. This chain's CDR3 is CASTPDRAPGNTIYF. DNA of the CDR3: TGTGCCAGCACCCCGGACAGGGCACCAGGAAACACCATATATTTT.

CDR3 in amino acids: CASIKGGFSGNTIYF. CDR3 coding DNA: TGTGCCAGCATAAAGGGCGGGTTCTCTGGAAACACCATATATTTT. This chain links TRBV12-3 or TRBV12-4 with TRBJ1-3; D unclear. V was shortened by 7 bases and J by 0 bases, with 13 bases between the two germline ends. There are 15 residues in the CDR3.

This clonotype was picked up many times. The chain employs TRBV2 and TRBJ1-2, with D uncertain. Germline V gene data show CDR1 as SNHLY and CDR2 as FYNNEI. V dropped 3 bases and J dropped 8 bases, with 10 bases sitting between them. This CDR3 spans 12 amino acids. CDR3 loop: CASSESGRGYTF. In nucleotides, the CDR3 is TGTGCCAGCAGTGAGTCAGGTCGAGGCTACACCTTC.

This clonotype was counted ten times or more. This sequence joins TRBV7-2 and TRBJ1-2, with 8 positions matching TRBD1. The V gene's germline CDR1 is SGHTA and CDR2 FQGNSA. V dropped 5 bases and J dropped 2; count of bases not matched to a gene: 4. The CDR3 sequence is 14 residues long. CDR3 in amino acids: CASSADRANYGYTF. In DNA, the CDR3 is TGTGCCAGCAGCGCGGACAGGGCCAACTATGGCTACACCTTC.